This T cell receptor (beta chain) was found in a study of blood T cell repertoires in COVID-19. Across the study: Acute-phase and convalescent COVID-19 samples originated in the United States, Italy and Spain. PBMCs, B-cell-depleted T cells, or T cells were the source of the cDNA or gDNA that made up the material.

In the original analysis: Amplification of reference gene primers was used by the study to estimate nucleated cell counts. Produced via immunoSEQ multiplex PCR; TCRdb's table is partial and in-frame only. For V, J and clone size, that table is used; D and trimming come from the DNA. Of about 34,000 clones in the sample, 60% to 80% are singletons; the top ten hold more than 15%. The TCR was taken from a human donor in a cohort sampled during active COVID-19. Source material: peripheral blood.

CDR3 loop: CSVDWTGGGELFF. The CDR3 nucleotides read TGCAGCGTTGACTGGACAGGGGGCGGGGAGCTGTTTTTT. The chain couples TRBV29-1 to TRBJ2-2, with 10 positions matching TRBD1. J gave up 7 bases and V 3 bases, and 2 bases lay outside the gene matches. Per the germline V gene, CDR1 is SQVTM and CDR2 is ANQGSEA. The CDR3 runs to 13 residues.